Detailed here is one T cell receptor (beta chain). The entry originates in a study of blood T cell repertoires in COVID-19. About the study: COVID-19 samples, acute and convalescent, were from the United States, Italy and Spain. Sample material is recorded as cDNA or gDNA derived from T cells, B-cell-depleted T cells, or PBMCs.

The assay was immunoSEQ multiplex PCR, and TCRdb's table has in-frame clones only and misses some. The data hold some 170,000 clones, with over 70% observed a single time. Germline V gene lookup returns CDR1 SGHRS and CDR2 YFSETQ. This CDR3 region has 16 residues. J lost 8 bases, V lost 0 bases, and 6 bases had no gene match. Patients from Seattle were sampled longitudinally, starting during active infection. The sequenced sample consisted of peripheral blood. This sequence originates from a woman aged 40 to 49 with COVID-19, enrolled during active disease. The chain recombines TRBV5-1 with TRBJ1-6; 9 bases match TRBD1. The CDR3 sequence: CASSLAPDRGDSPLHF. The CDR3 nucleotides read TGCGCCAGCAGCTTGGCCCCGGACAGGGGTGATTCACCCCTCCACTTT.